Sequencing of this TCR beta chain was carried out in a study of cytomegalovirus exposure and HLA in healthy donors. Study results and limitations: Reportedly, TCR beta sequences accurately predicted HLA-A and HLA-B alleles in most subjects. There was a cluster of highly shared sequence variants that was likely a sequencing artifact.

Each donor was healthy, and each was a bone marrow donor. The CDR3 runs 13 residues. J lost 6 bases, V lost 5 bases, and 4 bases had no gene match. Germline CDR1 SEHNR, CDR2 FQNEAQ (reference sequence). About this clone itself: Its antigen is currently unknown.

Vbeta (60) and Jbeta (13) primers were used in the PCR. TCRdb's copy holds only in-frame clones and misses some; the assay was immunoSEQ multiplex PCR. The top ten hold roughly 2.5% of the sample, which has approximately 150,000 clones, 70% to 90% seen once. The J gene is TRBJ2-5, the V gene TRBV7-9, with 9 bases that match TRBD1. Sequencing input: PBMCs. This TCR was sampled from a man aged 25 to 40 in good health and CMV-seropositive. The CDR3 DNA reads TGTGCCAGCAGCACGGGACAGGGTCAGACCCAGTACTTC. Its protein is CASSTGQGQTQYF. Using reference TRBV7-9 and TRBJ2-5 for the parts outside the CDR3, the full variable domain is DTGVSQNPRHKITKRGQNVTFRCDPISEHNRLYWYRQTLGQGPEFLTYFQNEAQLEKSRLLSDRFSAERPKGSFSTLEIQRTEQGDSAMYLCASSTGQGQTQYFGPGTRLLVL.